The 31 T cell receptor beta chains reported below all come from one sample, sequenced in a study of blood T cells in healthy people across ages. The use of a sample-barcoded 5' primer and a J-beta primer mix characterized a second PCR of roughly 6 to 11 cycles. TCRdb analysed the 5' RACE reads with MiXCR anew, one entry per CDR3 protein. Of about 830,000 distinct CDR3 sequences listed, 55% to 65% were seen once; the top ten hold about 30%. Sequencing used blood. The origin of the receptors is a man aged 25 to 45 in good health.

In its sample, this clonotype was seen many times. The chain combines TRBV10-3 with TRBJ2-7; D perhaps matches TRBD1 (6 bases). Germline loops: CDR1 ENHRY, CDR2 SYGVKD. The CDR3 covers 13 residues. Trimming removed 6 bases from V and 5 bases from J, with 14 bases in between. The chain's CDR3 is CAIRPQGSNEQYF. CDR3 DNA sequence: TGTGCCATCAGGCCTCAGGGGTCCAACGAGCAGTACTTC.

This chain connects TRBV6-6 to TRBJ2-7; possible D gene TRBD2, 6 bases. The CDR3 is made up of 15 amino acids. Germline V gene lookup returns CDR1 MNHNY and CDR2 SVGAGI (reference sequence). Trimming left V 2 bases short and J 1 base short, with 12 bases between. The CDR3 protein is CASSYPTSRSYEQYF. The CDR3 coding sequence is TGTGCCAGCAGTTACCCTACTAGCAGGTCCTACGAGCAGTACTTC.

V is TRBV3-1 and J is TRBJ2-7; the match to TRBD1 covers 8 bases. The CDR3 totals 14 residues. The V gene end was trimmed by 5 bases and the J gene end by 3 bases; junction bases not matched to a gene: 6. CDR1 is LGHDT, CDR2 YNNKEL, per germline (reference sequence). CDR3 nucleotides: TGTGCCAGCAGCGAACAGGGGGAAGGCTACGAGCAGTACTTC. This codes for CASSEQGEGYEQYF.

This clonotype was seen a few times. The chain links TRBV29-1 to TRBJ2-5; tentatively, D is TRBD1 or TRBD2 (5 bases each). There are 12 residues in the CDR3. Per germline, CDR1 SQVTM and CDR2 ANQGSEA. Trimming took 7 bases from V and 9 from J, leaving 18 bases between them. The CDR3 reads CSGCLQVGAQYF. The CDR3 DNA follows: TGCAGCGGCTGCCTACAGGTCGGGGCCCAGTACTTC.

The rearrangement joins TRBV13 to TRBJ2-2; D remains unclear. The CDR3 contains 16 residues. Trimming left V 4 bases short and J 1 base short, with 13 bases between. Looked up from germline, CDR1 is PRHDT and CDR2 is FYEKMQ (reference sequence). The CDR3 DNA is TGTGCCAGCAGCTGGAACCACGGCAGGAACACCGGGGAGCTGTTTTTT. Translation gives CASSWNHGRNTGELFF. Variable domain in full (rest from reference TRBV13 and TRBJ2-2): AAGVIQSPRHLIKEKRETATLKCYPIPRHDTVYWYQQGPGQDPQFLISFYEKMQSDKGSIPDRFSAQQFSDYHSELNMSSLELGDSALYFCASSWNHGRNTGELFFGEGSRLTVL.

This clonotype was seen only once. This sequence joins TRBV12-3 or TRBV12-4 and TRBJ1-2, with a weak D call TRBD1 (5 bases). The CDR3 is made up of 14 amino acids. Deletions cut 5 bases from V and 2 bases from J, with 12 bases between. This chain's CDR3 is CASSDLGPNYGYTF. In nucleotides, the CDR3 is TGTGCCAGCAGTGATTTGGGACCAAACTATGGCTACACCTTC.

This chain links TRBV29-1 with TRBJ2-3; D remains unclear. The ends were cut back, 4 bases at V and 0 bases at J, with 11 bases in the middle. From germline, CDR1 is SQVTM and CDR2 ANQGSEA. This CDR3 contains 14 residues. CDR3: CSVVQRDSTDTQYF. In DNA form, the CDR3 reads TGCAGCGTTGTCCAAAGAGATAGCACAGATACGCAGTATTTT.

A few counts support this clonotype. The J gene is TRBJ2-3, the V gene TRBV6-2 or TRBV6-3; 8 nucleotides line up with TRBD1. Germline V gene lookup returns CDR1 MNHEY and CDR2 SVGEGT. Trimming cost V 2 bases and J 2 bases; bases outside gene matches: 6. CDR3 length: 16 residues. CDR3 protein: CASSYGTGFFTDTQYF. Here the CDR3 DNA reads TGTGCCAGCAGTTACGGGACAGGATTCTTCACAGATACGCAGTATTTT.

The chain is built from TRBV27 and TRBJ1-1; TRBD1 agrees at 7 bases. The trim removed 9 bases at V and 5 bases at J, leaving 9 bases unmatched. From germline, CDR1 is MNHEY and CDR2 SMNVEV (reference sequence). This CDR3 spans 13 amino acids. DNA for the CDR3: TGTGCCAGTCTACAGGGGCTGGGAACTGAAGCTTTCTTT. Protein sequence: CASLQGLGTEAFF.

This chain connects TRBV20-1 to TRBJ2-3; the match to TRBD2 covers 12 bases. Trimming took 5 bases from V and 4 from J; bases not matched to a gene: 4. The V gene's germline CDR1 is DFQATT and CDR2 SNEGSKA (reference sequence). This CDR3 has 14 amino acids. In nucleotides, the CDR3 is TGCAGTGCTCTAGCGGGGGGGCGATCAGATACGCAGTATTTT. Protein sequence: CSALAGGRSDTQYF.

Comments on this clonotype: A much larger clone differs from this one at a single base, so this may be a read error. The chain is built from TRBV25-1 and TRBJ2-3, with D possibly being TRBD1 or TRBD2 (7 bases each). The CDR3 consists of 13 residues. The germline V gene has CDR1 MGHDK and CDR2 SYGVNS. The CDR3 DNA follows: TGTGCCAGCGAGAGGGGGGGGACAGATGCGCAGTATTTT. Protein: CASERGGTDAQYF. The variable domain in full, completed from reference TRBV25-1 and TRBJ2-3, reads EADIYQTPRYLVIGTGKKITLECSQTMGHDKMYWYQQDPGMELHLIHYSYGVNSTEKGDLSSESTVSRIRTEHFPLTLESARPSHTSQYLCASERGGTDAQYFGPGTRLTVL.

The chain is built from TRBV4-1 and TRBJ1-6, with D possibly matching TRBD1 (6 bases). V was shortened by 0 bases and J by 2 bases, with 14 bases between the two germline ends. There are 18 residues in the CDR3. Germline CDR1 MGHRA, CDR2 YSYEKL. CDR3 coding DNA: TGCGCCAGCAGCCAAGATGGCGGGGGGCGGACCTATAATTCACCCCTCCACTTT. It codes for CASSQDGGGRTYNSPLHF.

The V call is TRBV7-2, the J call TRBJ2-5; a weak D match, TRBD1 (5 bases). CDR3 length: 14 amino acids. CDR1 and CDR2 from the germline V gene are SGHTA and FQGNSA. The V end lost 5 bases, the J end lost 4 bases, and 14 bases lay between the germline ends. The CDR3 is CASSPWGGAETQYF. The CDR3 DNA is TGTGCCAGCAGCCCCTGGGGTGGGGCAGAGACCCAGTACTTC.

This clonotype has more than one count but fewer than ten. This chain uses TRBV9 with TRBJ2-1; D is uncertain. The CDR3 totals 13 residues. Trimming cost V 4 bases and J 11 bases, with 16 bases left between them. Looked up from germline, CDR1 is SGDLS and CDR2 is YYNGEE. CDR3 DNA: TGTGCCAGCAGCCCCCCAAGGGAAGTAAAGCAGTTCTTC. This encodes CASSPPREVKQFF. Supplemented by reference TRBV9 and TRBJ2-1, the full variable domain reads DSGVTQTPKHLITATGQRVTLRCSPRSGDLSVYWYQQSLDQGLQFLIQYYNGEERAKGNILERFSAQQFPDLHSELNLSSLELGDSALYFCASSPPREVKQFFGPGTRLTVL.

This clonotype was detected only once. The rearrangement uses TRBV15 and TRBJ2-6; D remains ambiguous. The V and J ends lost 0 bases and 0 bases respectively, with 15 bases between them. This CDR3 has 19 amino acids. The germline V gene has CDR1 LNHNV and CDR2 YYDKDF (reference sequence). In DNA form, the CDR3 reads TGTGCCACCAGCAGAGATAGGACCAGGTCAGCCTCTGGGGCCAACGTCCTGACTTTC. Translated: CATSRDRTRSASGANVLTF. Combining the CDR3 with reference TRBV15 and TRBJ2-6 gives the whole variable domain DAMVIQNPRYQVTQFGKPVTLSCSQTLNHNVMYWYQQKSSQAPKLLFHYYDKDFNNEADTPDNFQSRRPNTSFCFLDIRSPGLGDTAMYLCATSRDRTRSASGANVLTFGAGSRLTVL.

This sequence joins TRBV5-1 and TRBJ2-6; D assignment may be TRBD1 or TRBD2 (5 bases each). From germline, CDR1 is SGHRS and CDR2 YFSETQ. The V and J ends lost 4 bases and 0 bases respectively, with 11 bases between them. The CDR3 runs to 16 residues. The CDR3 coding sequence is TGCGCCAGCAGCGTGGGACCGGCCTCTGGGGCCAACGTCCTGACTTTC. Translating gives CASSVGPASGANVLTF.

The chain joins TRBV29-1 to TRBJ1-2, with 9 nucleotides matching TRBD1. J lost 5 bases, V lost 0 bases, and 13 bases had no gene match. Per the germline V gene, CDR1 is SQVTM and CDR2 is ANQGSEA. This CDR3 has 17 amino acids. The CDR3 nucleotides read TGCAGCGTTGAAGAATCCTTAAGGACAGGGGATTGGTATGGCTACACCTTC. It codes for CSVEESLRTGDWYGYTF.

V gene TRBV9 combines with J gene TRBJ1-5; no reliable D call. The CDR3 loop spans 14 amino acids. Between the trimmed V and J ends, which lost 3 bases and 4 bases, there was a span of 11 bases. Germline CDR1 is SGDLS and CDR2 is YYNGEE. CDR3 nucleotide sequence: TGTGCCAGCAGCGCCGGGCCAGGAAATCAGCCCCAGCATTTT. This codes for CASSAGPGNQPQHF.

The V gene is TRBV10-3, the J gene TRBJ2-5, with D perhaps given as TRBD1 or TRBD2 (5 bases each). V lost 11 bases, J lost 4 bases, and 14 bases lay in between. The CDR3 runs 12 residues. Germline lookup yields CDR1 ENHRY and CDR2 SYGVKD. CDR3 sequence reads: CAVSRDGETQYF. CDR3 in DNA: TGTGCCGTCTCCCGGGACGGAGAGACCCAGTACTTC.

V and J are TRBV6-1 and TRBJ2-7, with 11 bases identical to TRBD1. After removal of 6 bases from V and 3 bases from J, the junction contained 16 bases not matched to a gene. This CDR3 has 18 residues. Germline CDR1 is MNHNS and CDR2 is SASEGT. Written as DNA, the CDR3 is TGTGCCAGCAGCCATGGCAACTATGGACAGGGGGCTCTCTACGAGCAGTACTTC. Protein: CASSHGNYGQGALYEQYF.

This chain connects TRBV7-9 to TRBJ2-3, with 13 bases lining up with TRBD2. The CDR3 is 18 amino acids. Trimming cost V 6 bases and J 2 bases; bases outside gene matches: 11. Germline V gives CDR1 SEHNR, CDR2 FQNEAQ (reference sequence). CDR3 nucleotides: TGTGCCAGCAGTGGGACTAGCGGGGCGAAAACCAACACAGATACGCAGTATTTT. Its protein product is CASSGTSGAKTNTDTQYF.

J is TRBJ2-1 and V is TRBV4-3; no clear D gene. The CDR3 is made up of 11 amino acids. Germline lookup yields CDR1 LGHNA and CDR2 YSLEER. V gave up 8 bases and J gave up 4 bases, with 6 bases separating them. The chain's CDR3 is CASGWYNEQFF. The CDR3 DNA is TGCGCCAGCGGGTGGTACAATGAGCAGTTCTTC.

This clonotype has just a few counts. The chain has TRBV4-2 and TRBJ2-1, with D possibly TRBD2 on 5 matching bases. Between the trimmed V and J ends, which lost 4 bases and 7 bases, there was a span of 23 bases. The germline V gene encodes CDR1 LGHNA and CDR2 YNFKEQ. This CDR3 has 17 residues. The CDR3 coding sequence is TGTGCCAGCAGCCCCCGACTGCCCAGCGACTACCCAAATGAGCAGTTCTTC. The encoded protein is CASSPRLPSDYPNEQFF.

The gene calls are TRBV7-9 and TRBJ1-4; D gene unclear. The CDR3 extends over 15 amino acids. V gave up 2 bases and J gave up 0 bases, with 7 bases separating them. Germline V gives CDR1 SEHNR, CDR2 FQNEAQ (reference sequence). CDR3 region: CASSLTDSTNEKLFF. CDR3 DNA: TGTGCCAGCAGCTTAACAGATTCAACTAATGAAAAACTGTTTTTT. The whole variable domain, filled in from reference TRBV7-9 and TRBJ1-4, reads DTGVSQNPRHKITKRGQNVTFRCDPISEHNRLYWYRQTLGQGPEFLTYFQNEAQLEKSRLLSDRFSAERPKGSFSTLEIQRTEQGDSAMYLCASSLTDSTNEKLFFGSGTQLSVL.

This clonotype occurred a few times. The J gene is TRBJ2-5, the V gene TRBV27, with D perhaps matching TRBD2 (6 bases). V was pared by 6 bases and J by 7 bases, with 12 bases between. In germline, CDR1 is MNHEY, CDR2 SMNVEV (reference sequence). This CDR3 region has 12 residues. The CDR3 region is CASSIGGATQYF. The CDR3 DNA reads as TGTGCCAGCAGCATCGGGGGTGCGACCCAGTACTTC.

V usage is TRBV12-5 and J usage is TRBJ2-1; 9 bases fit TRBD2. The CDR3 is made up of 16 amino acids. CDR1 LGHNT and CDR2 FRNRAP come from the germline V gene. V shed 11 bases and J 0 bases; nucleotides not matched to a gene: 11. The CDR3, as DNA: TGTGCTGGTGCCGATAGCGGGGGAAGCTCCTACAATGAGCAGTTCTTC. As protein: CAGADSGGSSYNEQFF.

The chain has TRBV7-2 and TRBJ2-6; 7 nucleotides align to TRBD2. The CDR3 runs to 15 residues. Germline CDR1 is SGHTA and CDR2 is FQGNSA. V trimming: 5 bases; J trimming: 4 bases; junction bases outside the gene matches: 5. The CDR3 spells CASSLRGDGANVLTF. The CDR3 DNA sequence: TGTGCCAGCAGCCTCCGGGGGGACGGGGCCAACGTCCTGACTTTC.

The CDR3 coding sequence is TGTGCCAGCAGCGGCCTCACTAGCGTCCATGAGCAGTTCTTC. Translating gives CASSGLTSVHEQFF. The V call is TRBV9, the J call TRBJ2-1; 7 nucleotides agree with TRBD2. In germline, CDR1 is SGDLS, CDR2 YYNGEE. Losses at the gene ends were 3 bases for V and 8 bases for J; bases not matched to a gene: 8. The CDR3 length is 14 residues. The full variable domain, rest sourced from reference TRBV9 and TRBJ2-1, is DSGVTQTPKHLITATGQRVTLRCSPRSGDLSVYWYQQSLDQGLQFLIQYYNGEERAKGNILERFSAQQFPDLHSELNLSSLELGDSALYFCASSGLTSVHEQFFGPGTRLTVL.

The chain carries TRBV28 and TRBJ1-2, with TRBD1 matching over 10 bases. This CDR3 contains 16 residues. V gave up 3 bases and J gave up 3 bases; unmatched junction bases: 7. In germline, CDR1 is MDHEN, CDR2 SYDVKM. As DNA, the CDR3 is TGTGCCAGCAGTTTGACAGGGGGCGCCCCGTACTATGGCTACACCTTC. Translated: CASSLTGGAPYYGYTF.

This sequence joins TRBV7-2 and TRBJ2-1; 8 bases align to TRBD2. The CDR3 covers 16 residues. Germline assignment: CDR1 SGHTA and CDR2 FQGNSA. V shed 1 base, J shed 1 base, and the junction held 3 bases outside the gene matches. CDR3 sequence (DNA): TGTGCCAGCAGCTTAGGTGGGACTAGATCCTACAATGAGCAGTTCTTC. As protein: CASSLGGTRSYNEQFF.

This clonotype was seen only a few times. The J gene is TRBJ2-4, the V gene TRBV28; D tentatively reads TRBD1 or TRBD2 (5 bases each). The CDR3 contains 12 residues. Germline CDR1 is MDHEN and CDR2 is SYDVKM. The ends were cut back, 6 bases at V and 13 bases at J, with 16 bases in the middle. CDR3 sequence: CASRAGTDEQYF. CDR3 coding DNA: TGTGCCAGCAGAGCAGGGACGGATGAGCAGTACTTC.